Listed here are 30 T cell receptor beta chains from one sample, sequenced in a study of long-term antiretroviral therapy in people with HIV. With survey level as its setting, the immunoSEQ assay was v3.0. TCRdb's table, derived via immunoSEQ multiplex PCR, lists solely in-frame clones and lacks some. The sample lists roughly 32,000 clones; 95% to 98% were seen once. The sample was unsorted PBMCs, taken 7.6 years after starting antiretroviral therapy. The receptors derive from a man aged 25-40 years with HIV.

The chain is built from TRBV20-1 and TRBJ2-7; D call uncertain. The CDR3 runs 10 residues. Germline V gene lookup returns CDR1 DFQATT and CDR2 SNEGSKA (reference sequence). Trimming cost V 4 bases and J 5 bases, with 6 bases left between them. CDR3 loop: CSAKHHEQYF. For the CDR3, the DNA is TGCAGTGCTAAACACCACGAGCAGTACTTC.

The rearrangement links TRBV13 to TRBJ1-1, with a possible D match to TRBD1 (6 bases). The germline V and J ends were trimmed by 5 bases and 8 bases, with 15 bases remaining between them. The CDR3 is made up of 13 amino acids. Germline V gene lookup returns CDR1 PRHDT and CDR2 FYEKMQ (reference sequence). In nucleotides, the CDR3 is TGTGCCAGCAGCCTCTCGTACAGGGTGGAAGCTTTCTTT. Its protein product is CASSLSYRVEAFF. The variable domain in full, with the rest retrieved from reference TRBV13 and TRBJ1-1, is AAGVIQSPRHLIKEKRETATLKCYPIPRHDTVYWYQQGPGQDPQFLISFYEKMQSDKGSIPDRFSAQQFSDYHSELNMSSLELGDSALYFCASSLSYRVEAFFGQGTRLTVV.

The rearrangement links TRBV21-1 to TRBJ1-5; TRBD1 is the table's D call and was not checked against the DNA. TRBV21-1 is recorded as a pseudogene. The CDR3 covers 16 residues. CDR3 DNA sequence: TGTGCCAGCAGCAAAGGGGACAGGTGGGGCAATCAGCCCCAGCATTTT. Its translation: CASSKGDRWGNQPQHF.

The chain is built from TRBV5-4 and TRBJ1-2, with D unresolved. CDR1 SGHNT and CDR2 YYREEE come from the germline V gene (reference sequence). The CDR3 is made up of 14 amino acids. Trimming cost V 5 bases and J 2 bases, with 13 bases left between them. CDR3 sequence reads: CASRSFGGNYGYTF. The CDR3 region has the DNA TGTGCCAGCAGATCGTTCGGAGGGAACTATGGCTACACCTTC.

This chain connects TRBV7-9 to TRBJ1-2; possibly TRBD1 for D (5 bases). The germline gives CDR1 SEHNR, CDR2 FQNEAQ (reference sequence). With 4 bases removed from V and 7 bases from J, the gap between germline ends came to 13 bases. There are 13 residues in the CDR3. Written as DNA, the CDR3 is TGTGCCAGCAGCTCGGTAGGGGTTTTTGGCTACACCTTC. Translation gives CASSSVGVFGYTF.

The chain links TRBV19 to TRBJ1-2, with TRBD1 matching over 8 bases. The germline CDR1 and CDR2 sequences are LNHDA and SQIVND (reference sequence). The V and J ends lost 5 bases and 4 bases, in that order; junction bases with no gene match: 9. The CDR3 sequence is 15 residues long. This chain's CDR3 is CASSGLGQGAYGYTF. CDR3 sequence (DNA): TGTGCCAGTAGTGGCTTAGGACAGGGTGCCTATGGCTACACCTTC.

This rearrangement joins TRBV5-4 to TRBJ2-7; TRBD1 aligns across 7 bases. Germline V gene sequence: CDR1 SGHNT, CDR2 YYREEE (reference sequence). The CDR3 runs 16 residues. V lost 4 bases and J lost 3; bases outside the gene matches: 13. CDR3 sequence: CASSLSGQVGFYEQYF. The CDR3 nucleotides read TGTGCCAGCAGCCTGTCAGGACAGGTTGGTTTCTACGAGCAGTACTTC.

The genes are TRBV19 and TRBJ2-1, with TRBD2 identical over 14 bases. The junction had 5 bases not matched to a gene; V was cut back by 3 bases and J by 7 bases. Per germline, CDR1 LNHDA and CDR2 SQIVND (reference sequence). This CDR3 spans 16 amino acids. The CDR3 sequence is CASSMRLAGGQNEQFF. The CDR3 DNA is TGTGCCAGTAGTATGCGACTAGCGGGAGGGCAGAATGAGCAGTTCTTC.

The chain joins TRBV15 to TRBJ1-1; tentative D call: TRBD1 (5 bases). CDR1 LNHNV and CDR2 YYDKDF come from the germline V gene (reference sequence). This CDR3 contains 13 residues. The V end was cut by 0 bases, the J end by 13 bases, with 15 bases between. The CDR3 reads CATSRDPGLVDFF. CDR3 coding DNA: TGTGCCACCAGCAGAGATCCGGGACTTGTGGATTTCTTT. Full variable domain (rest looked up from reference TRBV15 and TRBJ1-1): DAMVIQNPRYQVTQFGKPVTLSCSQTLNHNVMYWYQQKSSQAPKLLFHYYDKDFNNEADTPDNFQSRRPNTSFCFLDIRSPGLGDTAMYLCATSRDPGLVDFFGQGTRLTVV.

The chain carries TRBV11-2 and TRBJ1-6; possible D gene TRBD1, 5 bases. The CDR3 is made up of 19 amino acids. V dropped 5 bases and J dropped 1 base, with 21 bases sitting between them. Germline CDR1 and CDR2: SGHAT and FQNNGV. This CDR3 is CASSLGTGGVGSYNSPLHF. CDR3 bases: TGTGCCAGCAGCCTAGGGACGGGGGGGGTTGGGTCCTATAATTCACCCCTCCACTTT.

This chain uses TRBV10-3 with TRBJ1-2; D ambiguous. CDR3 length equals 14 residues. The V gene's germline CDR1 is ENHRY and CDR2 SYGVKD. Trimming shortened V by 2 bases and J by 4 bases, and 11 bases separated the two germline ends. The CDR3 reads CAISERALGYGYTF. The CDR3 DNA reads TGTGCCATCAGTGAGAGAGCCCTGGGCTATGGCTACACCTTC.

The CDR3 region is CASSVGGPLEGYTF. CDR3 DNA: TGTGCCAGCAGCGTAGGGGGGCCCCTAGAGGGCTACACCTTC. The chain couples TRBV9 to TRBJ1-2, with D possibly being TRBD1 (6 bases). This CDR3 region has 14 residues. Germline lookup yields CDR1 SGDLS and CDR2 YYNGEE. The V end was cut by 0 bases, the J end by 8 bases, with 14 bases between.

The V call is TRBV4-3, the J call TRBJ2-5; 8 bases are shared with TRBD2. The CDR3 length is 14 residues. Germline CDR1 and CDR2: LGHNA and YSLEER. Trimming removed 0 bases from V and 5 bases from J; junction bases left unmatched: 2. DNA for the CDR3: TGCGCCAGCAGCCAAGAACGGGGGGGTGAGACCCAGTACTTC. It encodes CASSQERGGETQYF.

The chain has TRBV1 and TRBJ1-5; TRBD1 was called by the table and not checked on the DNA. TRBV1 counts as a pseudogene. The CDR3 has 16 amino acids. Here the CDR3 reads CTSSQERDRSDQPQHF. The CDR3 DNA reads as TGCACCAGCAGCCAAGAACGCGACAGGTCTGATCAGCCCCAGCATTTT.

This clone was seen only once. V is TRBV11-2 and J is TRBJ1-2; TRBD1 matches at 9 bases. J was trimmed by 5 bases and V by 0 bases; bases with no gene match: 7. The CDR3 consists of 16 residues. CDR1 SGHAT and CDR2 FQNNGV come from the germline V gene. The CDR3, as DNA: TGTGCCAGCAGCTTAGATTTAGGGACAGGGCAGTATGGCTACACCTTC. Encoded protein: CASSLDLGTGQYGYTF.

The chain couples TRBV18 to TRBJ1-2; 8 bases are shared with TRBD1. V lost 4 bases to trimming and J lost 4 bases; unmatched junction nucleotides: 5. There are 14 residues in the CDR3. Germline lookup yields CDR1 KGHSH and CDR2 LQKENI. CDR3: CASSRDRTSYGYTF. DNA of the CDR3: TGTGCCAGCTCACGGGACAGGACCTCCTATGGCTACACCTTC. The full variable domain, with the rest looked up from reference TRBV18 and TRBJ1-2, is NAGVMQNPRHLVRRRGQEARLRCSPMKGHSHVYWYRQLPEEGLKFMVYLQKENIIDESGMPKERFSAEFPKEGPSILRIQQVVRGDSAAYFCASSRDRTSYGYTFGSGTRLTVV.

The rearrangement joins TRBV13 to TRBJ2-1; D may be TRBD1 or TRBD2 (5 bases each). CDR1 is PRHDT and CDR2 is FYEKMQ in the germline V gene (reference sequence). Trimming cost V 0 bases and J 10 bases, with 10 bases left between them. This CDR3 is built from 13 residues. In nucleotides, the CDR3 is TGTGCCAGCAGCTTAGGAGAGGGGAACGAGCAGTTCTTC. Translated: CASSLGEGNEQFF.

DNA for the CDR3: TGTGCCAGCAGTTACTCGGGAGGGGAAGGCTACACCTTC. This sequence encodes CASSYSGGEGYTF. V is TRBV6-5 and J is TRBJ1-2, with D maybe TRBD1 (5 bases). Germline V gene sequence: CDR1 MNHEY, CDR2 SVGAGI. The CDR3 has 13 amino acids. Trimming removed 0 bases from V and 8 bases from J, with 10 bases in between.

This chain uses TRBV25-1 with TRBJ1-6, with D perhaps matching TRBD1 (5 bases). Trimming took 1 base from V and 15 from J, leaving 13 bases between them. This CDR3 comprises 13 residues. CDR1 and CDR2 from the germline V gene are MGHDK and SYGVNS. DNA for the CDR3: TGTGCCAGCAGTGAATCAGGGTCTCCTCTCCTCCACTTT. This codes for CASSESGSPLLHF.

The chain carries TRBV9 and TRBJ1-1, with 7 nucleotides matching TRBD1. Germline CDR1 reads SGDLS; CDR2 reads YYNGEE. The CDR3 totals 14 residues. With V trimmed by 4 bases and J by 4 bases, 7 bases remained unmatched. The CDR3 here is CASSRSTGPTEAFF. DNA of the CDR3: TGTGCCAGCAGCCGGTCGACAGGGCCCACTGAAGCTTTCTTT. Full variable domain (rest looked up from reference TRBV9 and TRBJ1-1): DSGVTQTPKHLITATGQRVTLRCSPRSGDLSVYWYQQSLDQGLQFLIQYYNGEERAKGNILERFSAQQFPDLHSELNLSSLELGDSALYFCASSRSTGPTEAFFGQGTRLTVV.

The rearrangement joins TRBV4-2 to TRBJ2-7, with 10 nucleotides matching TRBD2. Germline V gene data show CDR1 as LGHNA and CDR2 as YNFKEQ. CDR3 length: 17 residues. With V trimmed by 0 bases and J by 6 bases, 11 bases remained unmatched. The CDR3 here is CASSQDLAGALQVEQYF. As DNA, the CDR3 is TGTGCCAGCAGCCAAGATCTAGCGGGAGCATTACAGGTCGAGCAGTACTTC.

The chain carries TRBV10-3 and TRBJ1-5; tentative D call: TRBD1 (6 bases). CDR1 and CDR2 (germline): ENHRY, SYGVKD. The V and J ends lost 11 bases and 3 bases respectively, with 14 bases between them. This CDR3 contains 13 residues. As DNA, the CDR3 is TGTGCCGCGTCGGGGGCGGTCAATCAGCCCCAGCATTTT. This sequence encodes CAASGAVNQPQHF.

In this sample, this clone turned up once. The CDR3: CASSTGGVRGYTF. Written as DNA, the CDR3 is TGTGCCAGCAGCACAGGGGGGGTACGGGGCTACACCTTC. This chain uses TRBV7-8 with TRBJ1-2, with 8 bases identical to TRBD1. Germline V lookup: CDR1 SGHVS, CDR2 FQNEAQ. J was trimmed by 8 bases and V by 5 bases; bases with no gene match: 7. CDR3 length: 13 amino acids.

V gene TRBV6-5 combines with J gene TRBJ1-5, with D perhaps matching TRBD1 (6 bases). Germline CDR1 reads MNHEY; CDR2 reads SVGAGI. CDR3 length: 13 residues. Trimming took off 6 bases at V and 9 bases at J, with 15 bases between the two ends. This CDR3 reads CASSSTGLGPQHF. Written as DNA, the CDR3 is TGTGCCAGCAGCTCCACAGGGCTAGGGCCCCAGCATTTT.

The chain has TRBV6-1 and TRBJ2-6; the D call may be TRBD1 or TRBD2 (6 bases each). This CDR3 comprises 15 residues. Per the germline V gene, CDR1 is MNHNS and CDR2 is SASEGT. V was cut by 10 bases and J by 4 bases, with 17 bases left in between. CDR3 loop: CATHKGGTGANVLTF. DNA for the CDR3: TGTGCCACCCACAAGGGGGGTACAGGGGCCAACGTCCTGACTTTC.

This sequence joins TRBV9 and TRBJ2-7; 9 bases match TRBD2. Germline CDR1 is SGDLS and CDR2 is YYNGEE. V lost 0 bases, J lost 3 bases, and 4 bases stayed unmatched. There are 15 residues in the CDR3. The CDR3 DNA follows: TGTGCCAGCAGCGTAGATAGCGGGGGACTCTACGAGCAGTACTTC. As protein: CASSVDSGGLYEQYF.

CDR3 bases: TGTGCCAGCAGCGTAGAGGGGGATGGTAATTCACCCCTCCACTTT. Residues: CASSVEGDGNSPLHF. The genes are TRBV9 and TRBJ1-6, with a weak D call TRBD1 (6 bases). Trimming removed 0 bases at V and 6 bases at J, with 10 bases between. The CDR3 is 15 amino acids. Germline CDR1 is SGDLS and CDR2 is YYNGEE.

The chain links TRBV6-5 to TRBJ1-1; D uncertain. Trimming stripped 8 bases from V and 1 base from J, with 8 bases between. In germline, CDR1 is MNHEY, CDR2 SVGAGI. This CDR3 is 12 amino acids long. Here the CDR3 reads CASGRANTEAFF. In DNA, the CDR3 is TGTGCCAGCGGCAGAGCGAACACTGAAGCTTTCTTT.

This chain connects TRBV19 to TRBJ2-6, with D possibly being TRBD1 (5 bases). Per germline, CDR1 LNHDA and CDR2 SQIVND (reference sequence). This CDR3 region has 15 residues. V was clipped by 4 bases and J by 1 base, with 8 bases between them. In DNA, the CDR3 is TGTGCCAGTAGTACCCAGGGTTCTGGGGCCAACGTCCTGACTTTC. This gives the protein CASSTQGSGANVLTF.

The chain employs TRBV5-1 and TRBJ1-1; D is unresolved. The V gene's germline CDR1 is SGHRS and CDR2 YFSETQ. V lost 4 bases to trimming and J lost 0 bases, with 1 base between them. CDR3 length equals 11 residues. CDR3 DNA sequence: TGCGCCAGCAGCATGAACACTGAAGCTTTCTTT. It translates to CASSMNTEAFF.